The clone carrying this T cell receptor (beta chain) has a handful of counts. Its antigen is unknown. The junction had 7 bases not matched to a gene; V was cut back by 1 base and J by 1 base. The CDR3 spans 17 residues. Germline CDR1 is SGHDT and CDR2 is YYEEEE. The data derive from a study of beta chain features in type 1 diabetes. Whole-study results and caveats: Shorter TCRB CDR3s, moderately but significantly so, were found in Type 1 diabetes patients in all four CD4+ subsets.

The isolated RNA, all of it, was reverse transcribed, so expressed TCRB transcripts were what got sequenced. This table comes from immunoSEQ multiplex PCR, and its TCRdb copy is limited to in-frame clones, with some not included. The profile shows a few hundred thousand clones, around 10% of them singletons. The clonotype was recovered from a man younger than 45 with type 1 diabetes. The sample taken for sequencing was central memory CD4+ T cells from blood. The chain joins TRBV5-6 to TRBJ1-5; TRBD1 matches 8 bases. The CDR3 DNA reads TGTGCCAGCAGCTTGAAGGGCCGGACAGGGAGCAATCAGCCCCAGCATTTT. Protein product: CASSLKGRTGSNQPQHF.